These 23 T cell receptor beta chains came from one sample sequenced in a study of blood T cell repertoires in COVID-19. The table came from immunoSEQ multiplex PCR; TCRdb's copy has only in-frame clones and leaves some out. Of 220,000 or so clones in the sample, around four fifths were seen once. Material: peripheral blood. The receptors here all came from a young man with active or convalescent COVID-19.

This clone is a singleton in its sample. The V and J genes are TRBV9 and TRBJ1-2, with TRBD1 as a possible D gene (6 bases). Germline loops: CDR1 SGDLS, CDR2 YYNGEE. This CDR3 region has 16 residues. Trimming took 1 base from V and 0 from J, leaving 13 bases between them. Here the CDR3 reads CASSVNHREANYGYTF. CDR3 coding DNA: TGTGCCAGCAGCGTAAACCACAGGGAAGCTAACTATGGCTACACCTTC.

The chain links TRBV6-5 to TRBJ2-3; no clear D gene. The CDR3 consists of 12 residues. CDR1 is MNHEY, CDR2 SVGAGI, per germline. The V and J ends lost 5 bases and 6 bases respectively, with 9 bases between them. This chain's CDR3 is CASSPTTDTQYF. The CDR3 DNA is TGTGCCAGCAGTCCCACCACTGATACGCAGTATTTT.

The V gene is TRBV6-5, the J gene TRBJ1-6; D is ambiguous. CDR1 is MNHEY, CDR2 SVGAGI, per germline. V was shortened by 2 bases and J by 9 bases, with 11 bases between the two germline ends. CDR3 length: 14 amino acids. The CDR3 is CASSYMEVTSPLHF. CDR3 coding DNA: TGTGCCAGCAGTTACATGGAGGTTACTTCACCCCTCCACTTT.

The genes are TRBV7-9 and TRBJ1-5; the D is unclear. The length of the CDR3 is 13 residues. V lost 5 bases and J lost 3, with 8 bases in between. Germline V gene lookup returns CDR1 SEHNR and CDR2 FQNEAQ (reference sequence). DNA of the CDR3: TGTGCCAGCAGCCGGGAGTCCAATCAGCCCCAGCATTTT. This encodes CASSRESNQPQHF.

The rearrangement uses TRBV29-1 and TRBJ2-1; 8 bases align to TRBD2. The CDR3 has 14 residues. Looked up from germline, CDR1 is SQVTM and CDR2 is ANQGSEA. V was pared by 4 bases and J by 6 bases, with 8 bases of the junction left unmatched. The CDR3 loop is CSVVLTSVPNEQFF. In DNA form, the CDR3 reads TGCAGCGTTGTGCTGACTAGCGTGCCCAATGAGCAGTTCTTC.

The rearrangement joins TRBV7-2 to TRBJ1-1; tentative D call: TRBD1 (5 bases). The CDR3 length is 15 residues. The V end lost 4 bases, the J end lost 1 base, and 13 bases lay between the germline ends. Looked up from germline, CDR1 is SGHTA and CDR2 is FQGNSA. The CDR3 DNA follows: TGTGCCAGCAGCTCCCAGGGTTTACGGAACACTGAAGCTTTCTTT. This sequence encodes CASSSQGLRNTEAFF. The complete variable domain, with remaining parts taken from reference TRBV7-2 and TRBJ1-1, reads GAGVSQSPSNKVTEKGKDVELRCDPISGHTALYWYRQSLGQGLEFLIYFQGNSAPDKSGLPSDRFSAERTGGSVSTLTIQRTQQEDSAVYLCASSSQGLRNTEAFFGQGTRLTVV.

CDR3 sequence reads: CASSQGDSGNTIYF. Written as DNA, the CDR3 is TGCGCCAGCTCCCAGGGGGACTCTGGAAACACCATATATTTT. The rearrangement uses TRBV5-1 and TRBJ1-3; 7 nucleotides agree with TRBD1. This CDR3 comprises 14 residues. Germline V gene lookup returns CDR1 SGHRS and CDR2 YFSETQ. Germline trimming cut 7 bases from V and 0 bases from J; bases unmatched to any gene: 4. The whole variable domain, remainder taken from reference TRBV5-1 and TRBJ1-3, is KAGVTQTPRYLIKTRGQQVTLSCSPISGHRSVSWYQQTPGQGLQFLFEYFSETQRNKGNFPGRFSGRQFSNSRSEMNVSTLELGDSALYLCASSQGDSGNTIYFGEGSWLTVV.

As to this clone: This specimen includes other DNA sequences encoding the same CDR3. The chain carries TRBV9 and TRBJ1-1, with D possibly TRBD1 on 5 matching bases. Germline CDR1 and CDR2: SGDLS and YYNGEE. The CDR3 has 14 amino acids. V lost 0 bases and J lost 4, with 10 bases in between. In DNA, the CDR3 is TGTGCCAGCAGCGTAGGGCAGGGTGGCACTGAAGCTTTCTTT. Residues: CASSVGQGGTEAFF.

J is TRBJ2-2 and V is TRBV28; 11 bases are shared with TRBD2. The CDR3 is 18 amino acids. Trimming removed 5 bases from V and 6 bases from J; junction bases left unmatched: 14. Germline values: CDR1 MDHEN, CDR2 SYDVKM. The CDR3 sequence: CASSRGTLAGEVAGELFF. CDR3 bases: TGTGCCAGCAGTCGAGGGACACTAGCGGGAGAAGTTGCCGGGGAGCTGTTTTTT.

The sample holds one count of this clone. This sequence joins TRBV5-1 and TRBJ2-5; 15 nucleotides match TRBD2. The CDR3 covers 15 residues. The V segment lost 5 bases and the J segment 4 bases; nucleotides outside the gene matches: 3. CDR1 SGHRS and CDR2 YFSETQ come from the germline V gene. CDR3 DNA sequence: TGCGCCAGCAGTCCGGGACTAGCGGGGGGAGAGACCCAGTACTTC. Protein sequence: CASSPGLAGGETQYF.

The gene calls are TRBV27 and TRBJ2-7, with 7 bases that match TRBD1. The CDR3 spans 13 residues. J lost 5 bases, V lost 3 bases, and 4 bases had no gene match. In germline, CDR1 is MNHEY, CDR2 SMNVEV (reference sequence). The CDR3 sequence is CASSLVQGNEQYF. In DNA form, the CDR3 reads TGTGCCAGCAGTTTGGTACAGGGGAACGAGCAGTACTTC.

V and J are TRBV19 and TRBJ1-1; no clear D. V was trimmed by 3 bases and J by 3 bases, leaving 2 bases between them. Germline CDR1 LNHDA, CDR2 SQIVND (reference sequence). The CDR3 spans 11 residues. The CDR3 DNA reads as TGTGCCAGTAGTATCTACACTGAAGCTTTCTTT. Protein sequence: CASSIYTEAFF.

The V call is TRBV28, the J call TRBJ1-5; D is unresolved. The CDR3 covers 10 residues. Between the trimmed V and J ends, which lost 8 bases and 6 bases, there was a span of 5 bases. The germline gives CDR1 MDHEN, CDR2 SYDVKM. CDR3 coding DNA: TGTGCCAGCTCTAGTCAGCCCCAGCATTTT. Residues: CASSSQPQHF. Complete variable domain (other parts from reference TRBV28 and TRBJ1-5): DVKVTQSSRYLVKRTGEKVFLECVQDMDHENMFWYRQDPGLGLRLIYFSYDVKMKEKGDIPEGYSVSREKKERFSLILESASTNQTSMYLCASSSQPQHFGDGTRLSIL.

This chain links TRBV6-5 with TRBJ2-1, with 8 nucleotides matching TRBD1. CDR1 is MNHEY, CDR2 SVGAGI, per germline. This CDR3 is 12 amino acids long. V was pared by 7 bases and J by 12 bases, with 8 bases of the junction left unmatched. CDR3 nucleotides: TGTGCCAGCACCGATACCGGGACAGGGCAGTTCTTC. Protein product: CASTDTGTGQFF.

The V call is TRBV4-3, the J call TRBJ2-1, with D unclear. This CDR3 has 20 amino acids. CDR1 and CDR2 from the germline V gene are LGHNA and YSLEER. Trimming cost V 0 bases and J 0 bases, with 21 bases left between them. CDR3 amino acids: CASSQDLVFPPSYSYNEQFF. CDR3 coding DNA: TGCGCCAGCAGCCAAGATCTAGTCTTTCCACCCTCCTACTCCTACAATGAGCAGTTCTTC.

The chain carries TRBV3-1 (or the pseudogene TRBV3-2) and TRBJ2-7; 15 nucleotides agree with TRBD2. V trimming: 3 bases; J trimming: 5 bases; junction bases outside the gene matches: 5. CDR1 and CDR2 from the germline V gene are LGHDT and YNNKEL (reference sequence). This CDR3 region has 16 residues. CDR3 in amino acids: CASSQGLAGGGHEQYF. CDR3 in DNA: TGTGCCAGCAGCCAGGGACTAGCGGGGGGCGGCCACGAGCAGTACTTC.

V is TRBV4-3 and J is TRBJ1-3; D call uncertain. The CDR3 is 15 amino acids. Trimming cost V 0 bases and J 0 bases, with 6 bases left between them. Per germline, CDR1 LGHNA and CDR2 YSLEER. Here the CDR3 DNA reads TGCGCCAGCAGCCAAGATCCAATCTCTGGAAACACCATATATTTT. Translation: CASSQDPISGNTIYF.

The V gene is TRBV21-1, the J gene TRBJ2-7; the table's D gene call, TRBD1, was not cross checked with the DNA. TRBV21-1 is a recognized pseudogene. The CDR3 runs 15 residues. The CDR3 bases are TGTGCCAGCAGCAAAGATGACAGCTCATTCTACGAGCAGTACTTC. Protein: CASSKDDSSFYEQYF.

The CDR3 DNA reads as TGTGCTAGTGGTCAGGGGATCCAGCCCCAGCATTTT. Amino acid sequence: CASGQGIQPQHF. The chain employs TRBV12-5 and TRBJ1-5; TRBD1 might be the D (6 bases). Trimming took off 5 bases at V and 7 bases at J, with 9 bases between the two ends. CDR3 length: 12 amino acids. From germline, CDR1 is LGHNT and CDR2 FRNRAP.

The V and J genes are TRBV7-2 and TRBJ2-3; 8 bases agree with TRBD2. The CDR3 length is 16 residues. Germline V CDR1 and CDR2: SGHTA, FQGNSA. V lost 0 bases to trimming and J lost 2 bases; unmatched junction nucleotides: 4. The CDR3, as DNA: TGTGCCAGCAGCTTAGCGCCTAGCGGGTCCACAGATACGCAGTATTTT. It specifies CASSLAPSGSTDTQYF.

The V gene is TRBV4-1, the J gene TRBJ1-4; possible D gene TRBD1, 6 bases. The CDR3 sequence is 18 residues long. The V gene lost 5 bases and the J gene lost 4 bases, with 23 bases spanning the gap. Looked up from germline, CDR1 is MGHRA and CDR2 is YSYEKL. CDR3 amino acids: CASSYGQSIPSGNEKLFF. CDR3 bases: TGCGCCAGCAGCTACGGACAGTCCATCCCATCCGGTAATGAAAAACTGTTTTTT.

The gene calls are TRBV27 and TRBJ2-7; TRBD1 agrees at 7 bases. The CDR3 extends over 15 amino acids. The V gene end was trimmed by 8 bases and the J gene end by 7 bases; junction bases not matched to a gene: 17. The germline gives CDR1 MNHEY, CDR2 SMNVEV (reference sequence). The CDR3 here is CASDIARTGAREQYF. CDR3 nucleotides: TGTGCCAGCGACATAGCCCGGACAGGAGCCAGGGAGCAGTACTTC.

The CDR3 DNA reads TGCAGCGTTGTTCGGTGGGAGCCGGCCCTGGTTTCCTCCTACAATGAGCAGTTCTTC. Encoded protein: CSVVRWEPALVSSYNEQFF. The rearrangement uses TRBV29-1 and TRBJ2-1; perhaps TRBD2 as D (5 bases). This CDR3 comprises 19 residues. V dropped 4 bases and J dropped 0 bases, with 25 bases sitting between them. The V gene's germline CDR1 is SQVTM and CDR2 ANQGSEA.